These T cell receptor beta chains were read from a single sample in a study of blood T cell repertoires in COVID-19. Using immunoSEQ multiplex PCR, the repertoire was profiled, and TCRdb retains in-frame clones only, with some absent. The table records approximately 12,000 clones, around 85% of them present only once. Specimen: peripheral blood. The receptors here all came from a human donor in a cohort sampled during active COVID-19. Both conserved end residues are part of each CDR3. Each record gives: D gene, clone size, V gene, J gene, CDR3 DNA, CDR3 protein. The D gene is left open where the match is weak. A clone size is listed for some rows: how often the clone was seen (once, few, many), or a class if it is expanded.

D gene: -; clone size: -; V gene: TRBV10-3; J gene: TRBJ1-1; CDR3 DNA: TGTGCCATCAGTGTCAAGGCTCTAGACACTGAAGCTTTCTTT; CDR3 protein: CAISVKALDTEAFF
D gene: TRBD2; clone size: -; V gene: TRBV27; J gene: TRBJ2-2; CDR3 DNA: TGTGCCAGCAGTTTTGAGGCTAGCGGGGGGAACACCGGGGAGCTGTTTTTT; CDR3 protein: CASSFEASGGNTGELFF
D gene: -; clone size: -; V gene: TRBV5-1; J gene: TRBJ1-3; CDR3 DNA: TGCGCCAGCACCCTTGGGGCAAATGGGGGAAACACCATATATTTT; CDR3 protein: CASTLGANGGNTIYF
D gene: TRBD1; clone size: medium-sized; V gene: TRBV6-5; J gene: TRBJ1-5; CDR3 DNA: TGTGCCAGCAGTCCCGGGACAGACGGGAATCAGCCCCAGCATTTT; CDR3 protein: CASSPGTDGNQPQHF
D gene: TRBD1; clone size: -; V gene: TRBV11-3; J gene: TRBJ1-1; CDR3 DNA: TGTGCCAGCAGCTGCCGGGACAGAGTAAACACTGAAGCTTTCTTT; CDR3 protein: CASSCRDRVNTEAFF
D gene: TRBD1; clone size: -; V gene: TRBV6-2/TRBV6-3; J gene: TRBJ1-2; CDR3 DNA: TGTGCCAGCAGTCGCGGACAGGGAGGAAACTATGGCTACACCTTC; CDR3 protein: CASSRGQGGNYGYTF
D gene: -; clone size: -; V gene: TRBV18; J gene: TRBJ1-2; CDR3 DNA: TGTGCCAGCTCGGCGGGGAAGGATGGCTACACCTTC; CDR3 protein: CASSAGKDGYTF
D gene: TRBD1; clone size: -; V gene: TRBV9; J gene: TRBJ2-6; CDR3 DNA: TGTGCCAGCAGCGTAGTCAACAGGGGGGCCACTGGGGCCAACGTCCTGACTTTC; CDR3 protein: CASSVVNRGATGANVLTF
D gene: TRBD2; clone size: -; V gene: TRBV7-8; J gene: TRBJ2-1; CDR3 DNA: TGTGCCAGCAGCTTACGTTCTAGCGGGAGGGCGGACAATGAGCAGTTCTTC; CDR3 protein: CASSLRSSGRADNEQFF
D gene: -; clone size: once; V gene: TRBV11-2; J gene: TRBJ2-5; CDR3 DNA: TGTGCCAGCAGCACCTGGACGGGATTGGAGACCCAGTACTTC; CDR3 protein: CASSTWTGLETQYF
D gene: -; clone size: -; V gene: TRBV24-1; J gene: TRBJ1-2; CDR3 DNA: TGTGCCGTCTCAGTGGGGAGTGGTGGCTACACCTTC; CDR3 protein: CAVSVGSGGYTF
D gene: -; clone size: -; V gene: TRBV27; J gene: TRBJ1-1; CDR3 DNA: TGTGCCAGCAGTTTTGTCCGACTGAGGAACACTGAAGCTTTCTTT; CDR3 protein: CASSFVRLRNTEAFF
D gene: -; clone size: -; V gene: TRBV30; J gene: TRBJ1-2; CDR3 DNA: TGTGCCTGGAGTGCCACCCAGAATGGCTACACCTTC; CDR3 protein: CAWSATQNGYTF
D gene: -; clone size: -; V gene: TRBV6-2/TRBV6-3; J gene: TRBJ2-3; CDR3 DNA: TGTGCCAGCAGTTACTCGCCGCCGGGGGTTGGGGCCACAGATACGCAGTATTTT; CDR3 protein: CASSYSPPGVGATDTQYF
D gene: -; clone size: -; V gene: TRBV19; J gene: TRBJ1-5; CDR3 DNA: TGTGCCAGTAGTCTCCGGACGGGAGCTAGCAATCAGCCCCAGCATTTT; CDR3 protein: CASSLRTGASNQPQHF
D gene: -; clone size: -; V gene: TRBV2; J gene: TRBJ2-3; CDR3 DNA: TGTGCCAGCAGTCCCCGGACAGATTTTACAGATACGCAGTATTTT; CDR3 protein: CASSPRTDFTDTQYF